This TCR beta chain derives from a study of neurological immune-mediated disorders. MiXCR was run by TCRdb on the 5' RACE reads, yielding one entry per CDR3 protein. The table records approximately 58,000 distinct CDR3 sequences, 10% to 12% of them present only once. This clonotype was picked up many times. This CDR3 region has 16 residues. The V end was cut by 5 bases, the J end by 0 bases, with 14 bases between. Germline loops: CDR1 SGHAT, CDR2 FQNNGV. This chain links TRBV11-2 with TRBJ1-3; D gene uncertain. Sequenced input: PBMCs. This TCR was recovered from a man in his 60s in good health. CDR3 region: CASSPGQAGSGNTIYF. The CDR3 DNA reads as TGTGCCAGCAGCCCTGGGCAGGCCGGCTCTGGAAACACCATATATTTT.